The rows below give T cell receptor beta chains drawn from one sample of a study of blood T cell repertoires in COVID-19. Clones were read by immunoSEQ multiplex PCR, and TCRdb kept only the in-frame ones, dropping some. The data hold roughly 400,000 clones, with around nine tenths observed a single time. The sequencing input was PBMCs or T cells enriched from blood (not recorded which). The receptors originated from a woman in her 50s who had recovered from COVID-19. Each CDR3 is given with its conserved first and last residue. D genes are given only for firm matches. Part of the rows lack a size; the others show once, few, many or a class for expanded clones.

j_call: TRBJ2-3
v_call: TRBV6-5
cdr3_length: 13
d_call: TRBD1
clone_size: .
cdr3_nt: TGTGCCAGCGCGGACAGGGCCACAGATACGCAGTATTTT
cdr3_aa: CASADRATDTQYF

j_call: TRBJ1-2
v_call: TRBV27
cdr3_length: 13
d_call: .
clone_size: .
cdr3_nt: TGTGCCAGCAGTGCCGGCAGGGTAGATGGCTACACCTTC
cdr3_aa: CASSAGRVDGYTF

j_call: TRBJ1-6
v_call: TRBV7-9
cdr3_length: 15
d_call: .
clone_size: .
cdr3_nt: TGTGCCAGCAGCTCCCGGAGCGGACGTAATTCACCCCTCCACTTT
cdr3_aa: CASSSRSGRNSPLHF

j_call: TRBJ2-1
v_call: TRBV7-6
cdr3_length: 14
d_call: .
clone_size: once
cdr3_nt: TGTGCCAGCACCCCCCCCGGGGCCTACAATGAGCAGTTCTTC
cdr3_aa: CASTPPGAYNEQFF

j_call: TRBJ2-1
v_call: TRBV5-1
cdr3_length: 15
d_call: TRBD2
clone_size: .
cdr3_nt: TGCGCCAGCAGCTCACATAGCGGGGGGTACAATGAGCAGTTCTTC
cdr3_aa: CASSSHSGGYNEQFF

j_call: TRBJ2-1
v_call: TRBV7-6
cdr3_length: 15
d_call: TRBD2
clone_size: .
cdr3_nt: TGTGCCAGCAGCGTTGGCGGGGGAACCTACAATGAGCAGTTCTTC
cdr3_aa: CASSVGGGTYNEQFF

j_call: TRBJ2-1
v_call: TRBV5-4
cdr3_length: 12
d_call: TRBD2
clone_size: .
cdr3_nt: TGTGCCAGCAGCATCGGCGGGGGAGAGCAGTTCTTC
cdr3_aa: CASSIGGGEQFF

j_call: TRBJ1-5
v_call: TRBV25-1
cdr3_length: 14
d_call: .
clone_size: .
cdr3_nt: TGTGCCAGCAGTGAATTGACTCGAAGTGGGCCCCAGCATTTT
cdr3_aa: CASSELTRSGPQHF

j_call: TRBJ1-1
v_call: TRBV7-8
cdr3_length: 16
d_call: .
clone_size: .
cdr3_nt: TGTGCCAGCAGCTTAAACCCAGGGGTCCGGAACACTGAAGCTTTCTTT
cdr3_aa: CASSLNPGVRNTEAFF

j_call: TRBJ1-2
v_call: TRBV7-8
cdr3_length: 14
d_call: TRBD1
clone_size: .
cdr3_nt: TGTGCCAGCAGCTTCCGGGACAGAGACTATGGCTACACCTTC
cdr3_aa: CASSFRDRDYGYTF

j_call: TRBJ2-1
v_call: TRBV6-5
cdr3_length: 15
d_call: .
clone_size: .
cdr3_nt: TGTGCCAGCCATCCCACGCGGAGCTCCTACAATGAGCAGTTCTTC
cdr3_aa: CASHPTRSSYNEQFF

j_call: TRBJ2-7
v_call: TRBV28
cdr3_length: 14
d_call: .
clone_size: .
cdr3_nt: TGTGCCAGCAGTTTACGGGGGGCATGGGGCGAGCAGTACTTC
cdr3_aa: CASSLRGAWGEQYF

j_call: TRBJ2-4
v_call: TRBV18
cdr3_length: 16
d_call: .
clone_size: once
cdr3_nt: TGTGCCAGCTCACCACCCGGCCGGGGGGCCAAAAACATTCAGTACTTC
cdr3_aa: CASSPPGRGAKNIQYF

j_call: TRBJ2-2
v_call: TRBV5-8
cdr3_length: 15
d_call: TRBD1
clone_size: .
cdr3_nt: TGTGCCAGCAGCAGGACAGGGCTGGGAACCGGGGAGCTGTTTTTT
cdr3_aa: CASSRTGLGTGELFF

j_call: TRBJ2-1
v_call: TRBV6-5
cdr3_length: 15
d_call: TRBD2
clone_size: .
cdr3_nt: TGTGCCAGCAGTACCTGGACTAGCGGGGGCAATGAGCAGTTCTTC
cdr3_aa: CASSTWTSGGNEQFF

j_call: TRBJ2-2
v_call: TRBV19
cdr3_length: 13
d_call: .
clone_size: .
cdr3_nt: TGTGCCAGTAGTTACGGGGTAACCGGGGAGCTGTTTTTT
cdr3_aa: CASSYGVTGELFF

j_call: TRBJ2-2
v_call: TRBV6-5
cdr3_length: 14
d_call: .
clone_size: .
cdr3_nt: TGTGCCAGCCCCAGCGTCAGGAACACCGGGGAGCTGTTTTTT
cdr3_aa: CASPSVRNTGELFF

j_call: TRBJ2-2
v_call: TRBV6-2/TRBV6-3
cdr3_length: 12
d_call: .
clone_size: once
cdr3_nt: TGTGCCAGCAGTCAGGGTTCCGGGGAGCTGTTTTTT
cdr3_aa: CASSQGSGELFF

j_call: TRBJ2-7
v_call: TRBV6-2/TRBV6-3
cdr3_length: 18
d_call: .
clone_size: .
cdr3_nt: TGTGCCAGCAGTTACCTATGGGGACTCCAGAAGCTGTTCTACGAGCAGTACTTC
cdr3_aa: CASSYLWGLQKLFYEQYF

j_call: TRBJ2-1
v_call: TRBV7-8
cdr3_length: 14
d_call: TRBD1
clone_size: .
cdr3_nt: TGTGCCAGCAGCTTAGTGACAGGGGGAAATCAGCAGTTCTTC
cdr3_aa: CASSLVTGGNQQFF

j_call: TRBJ2-6
v_call: TRBV5-1
cdr3_length: 18
d_call: TRBD1
clone_size: .
cdr3_nt: TGCGCCAGCACCGTAACGGGACAGGGACTGTCTGGGGCCAACGTCCTGACTTTC
cdr3_aa: CASTVTGQGLSGANVLTF

j_call: TRBJ2-2
v_call: TRBV5-1
cdr3_length: 13
d_call: .
clone_size: .
cdr3_nt: TGCGCCAGCAGCAAACAGAACACCGGGGAGCTGTTTTTT
cdr3_aa: CASSKQNTGELFF

j_call: TRBJ2-1
v_call: TRBV7-8
cdr3_length: 18
d_call: TRBD2
clone_size: once
cdr3_nt: TGTGCCAGCAGCCAAAGAGGCGGGGGGGAGAGCTCCTACAATGAGCAGTTCTTC
cdr3_aa: CASSQRGGGESSYNEQFF

j_call: TRBJ1-2
v_call: TRBV5-4
cdr3_length: 15
d_call: .
clone_size: .
cdr3_nt: TGTGCCAGCAGCTTGGGGGCAGGCACTAACTATGGCTACACCTTC
cdr3_aa: CASSLGAGTNYGYTF

j_call: TRBJ1-6
v_call: TRBV5-1
cdr3_length: 16
d_call: .
clone_size: .
cdr3_nt: TGCGCCAGCAGCTTGCAAGGGCAGGACTCACGATCACCCCTCCACTTT
cdr3_aa: CASSLQGQDSRSPLHF

j_call: TRBJ2-1
v_call: TRBV7-9
cdr3_length: 16
d_call: TRBD1
clone_size: .
cdr3_nt: TGTGCCAGCAGCTTAGCCGGGACAGGCTCTATCGATGAGCAGTTCTTC
cdr3_aa: CASSLAGTGSIDEQFF

j_call: TRBJ1-2
v_call: TRBV4-1
cdr3_length: 16
d_call: .
clone_size: .
cdr3_nt: TGCGCCAGCAGCCAGTACCAGGGTATCAGCGACTATGGCTACACCTTC
cdr3_aa: CASSQYQGISDYGYTF

j_call: TRBJ2-5
v_call: TRBV5-6
cdr3_length: 11
d_call: .
clone_size: .
cdr3_nt: TGTGCCAGCAGCTTGGTCGGGGCCCAGTACTTC
cdr3_aa: CASSLVGAQYF

j_call: TRBJ2-3
v_call: TRBV6-2/TRBV6-3
cdr3_length: 16
d_call: TRBD2
clone_size: .
cdr3_nt: TGTGCCACCACCCCGGGTACAGCGGGGGGAGTAGATACGCAGTATTTT
cdr3_aa: CATTPGTAGGVDTQYF

j_call: TRBJ2-7
v_call: TRBV5-5
cdr3_length: 15
d_call: .
clone_size: .
cdr3_nt: TGTGCCAGCAGCTTGGCCGGACAGAGCTCCTACGAGCAGTACTTC
cdr3_aa: CASSLAGQSSYEQYF

j_call: TRBJ1-6
v_call: TRBV9
cdr3_length: 16
d_call: .
clone_size: .
cdr3_nt: TGTGCCAGCAGCGCCAGTGGGGGGGCTCGGGATTCACCCCTCCACTTT
cdr3_aa: CASSASGGARDSPLHF